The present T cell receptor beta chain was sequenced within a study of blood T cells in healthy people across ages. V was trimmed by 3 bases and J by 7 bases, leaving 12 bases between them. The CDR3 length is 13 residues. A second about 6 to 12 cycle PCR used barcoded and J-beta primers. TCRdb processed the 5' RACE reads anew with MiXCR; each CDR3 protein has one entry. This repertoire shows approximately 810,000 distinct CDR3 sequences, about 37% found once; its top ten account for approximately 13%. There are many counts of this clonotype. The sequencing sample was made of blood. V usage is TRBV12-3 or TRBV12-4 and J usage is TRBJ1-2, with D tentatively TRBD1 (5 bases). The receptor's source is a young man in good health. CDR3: CASSLEGATGYTF. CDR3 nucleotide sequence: TGTGCCAGCAGTTTGGAAGGGGCGACTGGCTACACCTTC.